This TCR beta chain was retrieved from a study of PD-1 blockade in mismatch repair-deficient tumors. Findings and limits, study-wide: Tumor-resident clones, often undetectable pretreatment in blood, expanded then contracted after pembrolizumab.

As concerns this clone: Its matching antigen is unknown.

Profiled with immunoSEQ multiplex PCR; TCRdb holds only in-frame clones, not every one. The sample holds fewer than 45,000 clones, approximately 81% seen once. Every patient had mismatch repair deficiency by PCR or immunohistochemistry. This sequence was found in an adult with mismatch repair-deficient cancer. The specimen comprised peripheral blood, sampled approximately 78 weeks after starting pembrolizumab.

CDR3 region: CASSLGGQGTFNQPQHF. As DNA, the CDR3 is TGTGCCAGCAGCTTAGGGGGACAGGGGACATTCAATCAGCCCCAGCATTTT. V and J are TRBV7-9 and TRBJ1-5; 10 bases match TRBD1. Germline CDR1 SEHNR, CDR2 FQNEAQ (reference sequence). The CDR3 loop spans 17 amino acids. With 1 base clipped from V and 3 bases from J, the junction kept 6 bases outside the gene matches.